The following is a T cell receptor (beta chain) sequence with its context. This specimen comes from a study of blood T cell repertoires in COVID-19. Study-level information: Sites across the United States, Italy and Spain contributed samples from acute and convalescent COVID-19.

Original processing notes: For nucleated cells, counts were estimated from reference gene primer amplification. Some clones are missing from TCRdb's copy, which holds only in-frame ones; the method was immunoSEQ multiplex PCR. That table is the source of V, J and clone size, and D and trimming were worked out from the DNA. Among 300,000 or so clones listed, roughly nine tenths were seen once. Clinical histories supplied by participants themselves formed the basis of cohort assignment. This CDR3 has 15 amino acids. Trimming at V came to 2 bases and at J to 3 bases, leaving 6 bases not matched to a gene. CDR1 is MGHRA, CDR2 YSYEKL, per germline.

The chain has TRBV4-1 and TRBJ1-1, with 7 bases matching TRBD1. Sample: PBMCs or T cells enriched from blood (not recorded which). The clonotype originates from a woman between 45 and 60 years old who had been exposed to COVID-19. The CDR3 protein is CASSQRTGRDTEAFF. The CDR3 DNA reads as TGCGCCAGCAGCCAACGGACAGGTAGAGACACTGAAGCTTTCTTT.